The source of this T cell receptor beta chain is a study of blood T cells in healthy people across ages. Overall study findings and caveats: Relative to aged donors, long-lived donors carried more naive CD4+ cells and displayed higher diversity.

V lost 4 bases and J 2 bases, leaving 14 bases between the germline ends. Germline assignment: CDR1 SGHRS and CDR2 YFSETQ. The CDR3 consists of 15 residues. Alongside a J-beta primer mix, a sample-barcoded 5' primer served in a second PCR lasting roughly 6 to 11 cycles. TCRdb re-called the 5' RACE reads through MiXCR, storing one row per CDR3 protein. The sample records some 1.5 million distinct CDR3 sequences, 25% to 30% being singletons. This clonotype showed up many times. The target antigen is unknown. The clonotype comes from a woman in her 30s in good health. The chain employs TRBV5-1 and TRBJ2-3, with a possible D match to TRBD2 (5 bases). The specimen sequenced was blood. The CDR3 bases are TGCGCCAGCAGCAGTAACCCGGGGATCACAGATACGCAGTATTTT. Its translation is CASSSNPGITDTQYF. Full variable domain (remainder filled in from reference TRBV5-1 and TRBJ2-3): KAGVTQTPRYLIKTRGQQVTLSCSPISGHRSVSWYQQTPGQGLQFLFEYFSETQRNKGNFPGRFSGRQFSNSRSEMNVSTLELGDSALYLCASSSNPGITDTQYFGPGTRLTVL.